This passage covers 16 T cell receptor beta chains from one sample sequenced in a study of blood T cell repertoires in COVID-19. TCRdb's copy holds only in-frame clones and misses some; the assay was immunoSEQ multiplex PCR. The table shows around 99,000 clones, with 60% to 85% occurring only once. The sequenced sample consisted of peripheral blood. Receptors originate from a woman of 80 years or more with active or convalescent COVID-19.

This clone was found a few times. This chain joins TRBV27 and TRBJ2-1; TRBD2 agrees at 13 bases. The CDR3 is made up of 16 amino acids. Per germline, CDR1 MNHEY and CDR2 SMNVEV (reference sequence). V dropped 4 bases and J dropped 9; count of bases not matched to a gene: 9. The CDR3 DNA reads as TGTGCCAGCAGTTCCGTCTGGACTAGCGGGAGCAGTGAGCAGTTCTTC. Protein product: CASSSVWTSGSSEQFF.

The sample holds a few counts of this clone. The rearrangement uses TRBV21-1 and TRBJ2-7; the table names TRBD2, a call not compared with the DNA. TRBV21-1 is tagged as a pseudogene. CDR3 length: 15 amino acids. The chain's CDR3 is CASSGTSGIIYEQYF. The CDR3 nucleotides read TGTGCCAGCAGCGGGACTAGCGGGATAATCTACGAGCAGTACTTC.

The chain uses TRBV10-3 and TRBJ1-5; D gene ambiguous. V gave up 3 bases and J gave up 0 bases, with 6 bases separating them. Germline CDR1 is ENHRY and CDR2 is SYGVKD. The CDR3 consists of 14 residues. The CDR3 sequence is CAISDSHSNQPQHF. CDR3 nucleotides: TGTGCCATCAGTGATAGTCATAGCAATCAGCCCCAGCATTTT.

CDR3 sequence reads: CASSLGQGAGTEAFF. The CDR3 coding sequence is TGTGCCAGCAGCTTAGGACAGGGGGCGGGCACTGAAGCTTTCTTT. The chain recombines TRBV9 with TRBJ1-1, with TRBD1 matching 11 bases. V trimming: 4 bases; J trimming: 4 bases; junction bases outside the gene matches: 6. This CDR3 comprises 15 residues. Germline assignment: CDR1 SGDLS and CDR2 YYNGEE.

The chain joins TRBV19 to TRBJ2-3; 13 bases match TRBD2. V was pared by 5 bases and J by 4 bases, with 3 bases of the junction left unmatched. The CDR3 loop spans 15 amino acids. Germline lookup yields CDR1 LNHDA and CDR2 SQIVND (reference sequence). The CDR3, as DNA: TGTGCCAGTAGTTGGGGACTAGCGGGGTCAGATACGCAGTATTTT. The encoded protein is CASSWGLAGSDTQYF.

J is TRBJ2-7 and V is TRBV7-9, with 11 bases lining up with TRBD2. This CDR3 has 13 residues. CDR1 and CDR2 from the germline V gene are SEHNR and FQNEAQ (reference sequence). The V segment lost 4 bases and the J segment 9 bases; nucleotides outside the gene matches: 5. Here the CDR3 DNA reads TGTGCCAGCAGCTCGACCGGGACTAGCGGGCAGTACTTC. Protein sequence: CASSSTGTSGQYF.

This clone appeared a few times. V gene TRBV5-1 combines with J gene TRBJ2-7, with a possible D match to TRBD2 (6 bases). V gave up 5 bases and J gave up 3 bases, with 9 bases separating them. CDR3 length equals 12 residues. The germline V gene encodes CDR1 SGHRS and CDR2 YFSETQ. CDR3 bases: TGCGCCAGCAGGGACTACGACTACGAGCAGTACTTC. This codes for CASRDYDYEQYF. Complete variable domain (other parts from reference TRBV5-1 and TRBJ2-7): KAGVTQTPRYLIKTRGQQVTLSCSPISGHRSVSWYQQTPGQGLQFLFEYFSETQRNKGNFPGRFSGRQFSNSRSEMNVSTLELGDSALYLCASRDYDYEQYFGPGTRLTVT.

Points on this clone: The identical CDR3 is also encoded by other nucleotide sequences in the sample. The chain combines TRBV18 with TRBJ2-1, with 11 bases aligning to TRBD1. CDR3 length equals 14 residues. In germline, CDR1 is KGHSH, CDR2 LQKENI. V shed 3 bases and J 8 bases; nucleotides not matched to a gene: 3. For the CDR3, the DNA is TGTGCCAGCTCACCGGGGACAGGGGGGGATGAGCAGTTCTTC. Its translation: CASSPGTGGDEQFF.

The V and J genes are TRBV20-1 and TRBJ2-1; 11 bases agree with TRBD2. The germline V gene encodes CDR1 DFQATT and CDR2 SNEGSKA (reference sequence). Trimming removed 3 bases from V and 8 bases from J; junction bases left unmatched: 6. CDR3 length: 14 amino acids. The CDR3 reads CSASPSGRPYEQFF. CDR3 DNA: TGCAGTGCTAGTCCTAGCGGGAGGCCCTATGAGCAGTTCTTC.

This clone appeared a single time. The V call is TRBV20-1, the J call TRBJ2-1; 8 bases align to TRBD2. The trim removed 6 bases at V and 7 bases at J, leaving 17 bases unmatched. Germline CDR1 is DFQATT and CDR2 is SNEGSKA (reference sequence). The CDR3 length is 16 residues. The DNA for the CDR3 is TGCAGTGCCAGTCGCATCTTAGCGGGATTAAAGAATGAGCAGTTCTTC. It specifies CSASRILAGLKNEQFF.

This clone was seen just once. The chain uses TRBV2 and TRBJ1-1; D gene unclear. V shed 7 bases and J shed 5 bases, with 14 bases lying between them. The CDR3 runs 13 residues. Germline loops: CDR1 SNHLY, CDR2 FYNNEI. Written as DNA, the CDR3 is TGTGCCAGCACCGGTTCCCGTCTAACTGAAGCTTTCTTT. Translated, it gives CASTGSRLTEAFF.

V and J are TRBV18 and TRBJ1-2; 8 positions match TRBD1. The CDR3 runs 16 residues. J gave up 0 bases and V 4 bases, and 7 bases lay outside the gene matches. CDR1 KGHSH and CDR2 LQKENI come from the germline V gene. CDR3 in DNA: TGTGCCAGCTCACTTCAAGGGACAGGCCCTAACTATGGCTACACCTTC. This codes for CASSLQGTGPNYGYTF. Full variable domain (remainder filled in from reference TRBV18 and TRBJ1-2): NAGVMQNPRHLVRRRGQEARLRCSPMKGHSHVYWYRQLPEEGLKFMVYLQKENIIDESGMPKERFSAEFPKEGPSILRIQQVVRGDSAAYFCASSLQGTGPNYGYTFGSGTRLTVV.

The V call is TRBV6-1, the J call TRBJ2-2; D is perhaps TRBD2 (5 bases). CDR1 and CDR2 (germline): MNHNS, SASEGT. There are 18 residues in the CDR3. V was cut by 2 bases and J by 6 bases, with 22 bases left in between. The CDR3 sequence: CASSEMGSRSGWSGELFF. The CDR3 DNA sequence: TGTGCCAGCAGTGAAATGGGGTCCCGATCGGGATGGTCCGGGGAGCTGTTTTTT.

The chain carries TRBV5-1 and TRBJ2-7; 9 nucleotides agree with TRBD1. The ends lost 2 bases at V and 2 bases at J; junction bases unmatched: 5. This CDR3 has 15 amino acids. Germline CDR1 is SGHRS and CDR2 is YFSETQ. DNA for the CDR3: TGCGCCAGCAGCTTTAGGACAGGGGATACCTACGAGCAGTACTTC. It translates to CASSFRTGDTYEQYF.

This clone was seen a few times. V is TRBV6-5 and J is TRBJ1-1, with D perhaps matching TRBD1 (6 bases). The V and J ends lost 7 bases and 6 bases respectively, with 9 bases between them. The CDR3 is 11 amino acids. From germline, CDR1 is MNHEY and CDR2 SVGAGI. CDR3: CASKRQAEAFF. The DNA for the CDR3 is TGTGCCAGCAAGAGACAGGCTGAAGCTTTCTTT.

This clone was seen more than once but under ten times. The gene calls are TRBV27 and TRBJ1-6; possible D gene TRBD1, 6 bases. V lost 0 bases, J lost 10 bases, and 16 bases lay in between. This CDR3 comprises 16 residues. Germline lookup yields CDR1 MNHEY and CDR2 SMNVEV (reference sequence). CDR3 in amino acids: CASSLSVTGIGSPLHF. The CDR3 DNA reads as TGTGCCAGCAGTTTATCCGTGACAGGCATAGGATCACCCCTCCACTTT.